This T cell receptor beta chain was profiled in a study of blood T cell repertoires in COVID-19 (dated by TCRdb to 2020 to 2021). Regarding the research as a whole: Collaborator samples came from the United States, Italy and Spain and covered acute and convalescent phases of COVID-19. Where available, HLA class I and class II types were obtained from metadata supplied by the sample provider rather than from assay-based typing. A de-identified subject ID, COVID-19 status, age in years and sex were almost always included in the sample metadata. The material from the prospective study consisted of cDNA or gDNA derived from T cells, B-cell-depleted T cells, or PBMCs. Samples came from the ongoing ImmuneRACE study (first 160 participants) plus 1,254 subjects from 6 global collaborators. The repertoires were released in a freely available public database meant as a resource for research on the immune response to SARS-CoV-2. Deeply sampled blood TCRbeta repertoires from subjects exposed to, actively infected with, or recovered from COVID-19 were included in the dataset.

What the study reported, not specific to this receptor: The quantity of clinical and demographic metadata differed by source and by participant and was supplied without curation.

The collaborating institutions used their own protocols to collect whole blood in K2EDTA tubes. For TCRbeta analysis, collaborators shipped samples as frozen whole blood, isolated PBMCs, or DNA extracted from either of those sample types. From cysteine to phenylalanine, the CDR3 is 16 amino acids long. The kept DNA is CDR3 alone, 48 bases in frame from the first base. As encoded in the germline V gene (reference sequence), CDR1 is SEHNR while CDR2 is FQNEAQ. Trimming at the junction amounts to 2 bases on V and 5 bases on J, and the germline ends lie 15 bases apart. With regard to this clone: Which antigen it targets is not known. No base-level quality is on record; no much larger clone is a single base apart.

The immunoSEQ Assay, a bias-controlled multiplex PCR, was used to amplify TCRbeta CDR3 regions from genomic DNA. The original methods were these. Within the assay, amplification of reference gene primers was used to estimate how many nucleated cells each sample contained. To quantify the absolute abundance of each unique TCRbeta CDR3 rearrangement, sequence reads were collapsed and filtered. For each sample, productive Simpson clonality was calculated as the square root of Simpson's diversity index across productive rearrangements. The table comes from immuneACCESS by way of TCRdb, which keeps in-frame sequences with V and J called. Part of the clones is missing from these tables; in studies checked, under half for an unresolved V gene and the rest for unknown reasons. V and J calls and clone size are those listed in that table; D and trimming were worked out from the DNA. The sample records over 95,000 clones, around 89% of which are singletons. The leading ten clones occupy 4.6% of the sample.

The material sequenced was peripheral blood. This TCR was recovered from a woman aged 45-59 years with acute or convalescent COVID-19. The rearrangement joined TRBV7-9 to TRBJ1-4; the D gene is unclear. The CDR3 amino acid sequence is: CASSLWSEGANEKLFF. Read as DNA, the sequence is TGTGCCAGCAGCTTATGGTCAGAGGGAGCAAATGAAAAACTGTTTTTT. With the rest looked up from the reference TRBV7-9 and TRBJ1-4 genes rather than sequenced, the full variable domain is DTGVSQNPRHKITKRGQNVTFRCDPISEHNRLYWYRQTLGQGPEFLTYFQNEAQLEKSRLLSDRFSAERPKGSFSTLEIQRTEQGDSAMYLCASSLWSEGANEKLFFGSGTQLSVL.